Below, 17 T cell receptor beta chains from the same sample are listed, as sequenced in a study of cytomegalovirus exposure and HLA in healthy donors. TCRdb keeps only in-frame clones here, not all; method: immunoSEQ multiplex PCR. The sample carries 150,000 to 200,000 clones, about 86% recorded once. Source material: PBMCs. The source of these receptors is a woman aged 18-29 years in good health and CMV-seronegative.

The rearrangement joins TRBV29-1 to TRBJ1-2; unclear D gene. Looked up from germline, CDR1 is SQVTM and CDR2 is ANQGSEA. V lost 3 bases, J lost 4 bases, and 18 bases lay in between. The CDR3 is made up of 15 amino acids. The CDR3 region is CSVESQVPAGYGYTF. DNA of the CDR3: TGCAGCGTTGAGTCGCAGGTCCCGGCGGGCTATGGCTACACCTTC.

V is TRBV18 and J is TRBJ1-2, with D hard to call. V lost 4 bases to trimming and J lost 0 bases, with 12 bases between them. Germline V CDR1 and CDR2: KGHSH, LQKENI. The CDR3 runs 15 residues. CDR3 DNA: TGTGCCAGCTCACTAGATGAACGCGCTAACTATGGCTACACCTTC. Encoded protein: CASSLDERANYGYTF.

The V and J genes are TRBV4-1 and TRBJ2-4, with 9 bases that match TRBD2. The J segment lost 6 bases and the V segment lost 3 bases, leaving 9 bases of the junction unmatched. CDR3 size: 16 residues. CDR1 and CDR2 from the germline V gene are MGHRA and YSYEKL. DNA for the CDR3: TGCGCCAGCAGCCATTCTATAGCGGGAGACAGAAACATTCAGTACTTC. Amino acids: CASSHSIAGDRNIQYF.

The J gene is TRBJ1-1, the V gene TRBV7-2, with D uncertain. This CDR3 contains 14 residues. Germline-derived CDR1 and CDR2 are SGHTA and FQGNSA. Trimming stripped 1 base from V and 6 bases from J, with 12 bases between. The CDR3 region has the DNA TGTGCCAGCAGCTTAGATGCCAGGTACGCTGAAGCTTTCTTT. Residues: CASSLDARYAEAFF.

This chain uses TRBV28 with TRBJ1-2; 8 bases are a match to TRBD1. Germline V gene sequence: CDR1 MDHEN, CDR2 SYDVKM. The ends lost 6 bases at V and 4 bases at J; junction bases unmatched: 4. The CDR3 has 13 amino acids. CDR3: CASRPGGGYGYTF. As DNA, the CDR3 is TGTGCCAGCAGACCAGGGGGCGGCTATGGCTACACCTTC.

This clone appeared a single time. The chain has TRBV19 and TRBJ1-2, with 7 bases aligning to TRBD1. This CDR3 is built from 15 residues. V was pared by 4 bases and J by 2 bases, with 7 bases of the junction left unmatched. CDR1 and CDR2 from the germline V gene are LNHDA and SQIVND (reference sequence). The CDR3 nucleotides are TGTGCCAGTAGTACAGATGGGACAGCCAACTATGGCTACACCTTC. Amino acid sequence: CASSTDGTANYGYTF.

The V gene is TRBV19, the J gene TRBJ2-7; the D gene is possibly TRBD1 (5 bases). The germline V gene has CDR1 LNHDA and CDR2 SQIVND (reference sequence). V was cut by 2 bases and J by 0 bases, with 11 bases left in between. The CDR3 is 15 amino acids. The CDR3 DNA sequence: TGTGCCAGTAGTATAATTCAGGGAAACTCCTACGAGCAGTACTTC. Its translation is CASSIIQGNSYEQYF.

The chain couples TRBV2 to TRBJ1-5; 8 nucleotides match TRBD1. This CDR3 is 14 amino acids long. Per germline, CDR1 SNHLY and CDR2 FYNNEI. V dropped 3 bases and J dropped 3; count of bases not matched to a gene: 1. The CDR3 here is CASSDQGANQPQHF. CDR3 bases: TGTGCCAGCAGTGATCAGGGGGCCAATCAGCCCCAGCATTTT.

The V call is TRBV7-9, the J call TRBJ2-1; 8 nucleotides align to TRBD2. CDR1 and CDR2 from the germline V gene are SEHNR and FQNEAQ (reference sequence). Germline trimming cut 4 bases from V and 0 bases from J; bases unmatched to any gene: 5. CDR3 length: 16 residues. The CDR3 DNA sequence: TGTGCCAGCAGCTCGTTACTAGCGGCCTCCTACAATGAGCAGTTCTTC. Its protein is CASSSLLAASYNEQFF.

The gene calls are TRBV12-5 and TRBJ1-1; D is undetermined. In germline, CDR1 is LGHNT, CDR2 FRNRAP. Trimming removed 0 bases at V and 1 base at J, with 15 bases between. The CDR3 consists of 17 residues. CDR3 protein: CASGLVIKYGSNTEAFF. Written as DNA, the CDR3 is TGTGCTAGTGGTTTGGTAATAAAATACGGGTCGAACACTGAAGCTTTCTTT.

This chain connects TRBV5-6 to TRBJ2-7; maybe TRBD1 (6 bases). Germline CDR1 SGHDT, CDR2 YYEEEE. V lost 4 bases to trimming and J lost 3 bases, with 11 bases between them. This CDR3 has 13 residues. CDR3 coding DNA: TGTGCCAGCAGCGCGGACAGATTCTACGAGCAGTACTTC. This gives the protein CASSADRFYEQYF.

This rearrangement joins TRBV2 to TRBJ1-1, with a weak D call TRBD1 (5 bases). The CDR3 is 14 residues long. Germline assignment: CDR1 SNHLY and CDR2 FYNNEI. V lost 7 bases, J lost 7 bases, and 19 bases lay in between. The CDR3 DNA sequence: TGTGCCAGCACCCAATGGAGGGGAGGAGGTGAAGCTTTCTTT. This codes for CASTQWRGGGEAFF.

This chain connects TRBV4-3 to TRBJ1-1, with 7 bases fitting TRBD1. The germline V gene encodes CDR1 LGHNA and CDR2 YSLEER. J lost 6 bases, V lost 2 bases, and 9 bases had no gene match. CDR3 length equals 15 residues. CDR3 nucleotides: TGCGCCAGCAGCCAACTATACAGGGGAGAGCCTGAAGCTTTCTTT. Encoded protein: CASSQLYRGEPEAFF.

The V gene is TRBV29-1, the J gene TRBJ1-1; D perhaps matches TRBD1 (5 bases). V was shortened by 8 bases and J by 1 base, with 17 bases between the two germline ends. The germline V gene encodes CDR1 SQVTM and CDR2 ANQGSEA. This CDR3 is built from 14 residues. The CDR3 DNA sequence: TGCAGCACACGAACGGGACTATCGAACACTGAAGCTTTCTTT. It translates to CSTRTGLSNTEAFF. Full variable domain (outside the CDR3, taken from reference TRBV29-1 and TRBJ1-1): SAVISQKPSRDICQRGTSLTIQCQVDSQVTMMFWYRQQPGQSLTLIATANQGSEATYESGFVIDKFPISRPNLTFSTLTVSNMSPEDSSIYLCSTRTGLSNTEAFFGQGTRLTVV.

V gene TRBV18 combines with J gene TRBJ1-1; 10 bases line up with TRBD1. This CDR3 region has 16 residues. Germline V gene lookup returns CDR1 KGHSH and CDR2 LQKENI. Germline trimming cut 5 bases from V and 4 bases from J; bases unmatched to any gene: 10. The CDR3 sequence is CASSASGQGPFTEAFF. DNA for the CDR3: TGTGCCAGCTCAGCGTCGGGACAGGGGCCCTTCACTGAAGCTTTCTTT.

The chain couples TRBV7-2 to TRBJ1-3, with 7 bases lining up with TRBD1. V shed 5 bases and J 5 bases; nucleotides not matched to a gene: 12. Germline V lookup: CDR1 SGHTA, CDR2 FQGNSA. The CDR3 extends over 16 amino acids. CDR3 protein: CASSLRYRGIRNTIYF. Written as DNA, the CDR3 is TGTGCCAGCAGCCTACGCTACAGGGGCATCAGAAACACCATATATTTT.

V usage is TRBV7-3 and J usage is TRBJ2-3; 11 nucleotides match TRBD1. The germline CDR1 and CDR2 sequences are SGHTA and FQGTGA. The ends lost 6 bases at V and 4 bases at J; junction bases unmatched: 6. The CDR3 totals 15 residues. The CDR3 protein is CASRPGQGGPDTQYF. CDR3 coding DNA: TGTGCCAGCAGGCCGGGACAGGGGGGCCCAGATACGCAGTATTTT.